These T cell receptor beta chains were read from a single sample in a study of control samples from healthy donors and cancer patients. Sequenced by immunoSEQ multiplex PCR; TCRdb stores in-frame clones only, minus some. The profile shows over 80,000 clones, 75% to 95% of them singletons. The material sequenced was blood. These receptor sequences come from a man aged 30-40 years in good health. CDR3s include the opening cysteine and the closing phenylalanine or tryptophan. D genes are given only for firm matches. Size is omitted from some rows. Given values are once, few, many or a class for expanded clones.

CDR3: CATSDSRRGSTDTQYF
DNA: TGTGCCACCAGTGATTCCCGGAGGGGAAGCACAGATACGCAGTATTTT
size: once
D: -
J: TRBJ2-3
V: TRBV24-1

CDR3: CASSRRVYEPLHF
DNA: TGCGCCAGCAGCCGAAGGGTTTATGAGCCCCTCCACTTT
size: -
D: -
J: TRBJ1-6
V: TRBV4-3

CDR3: CASSFGGAGGLTSHGELFF
DNA: TGTGCCAGCAGTTTTGGGGGAGCGGGGGGCCTCACAAGTCACGGGGAGCTGTTTTTT
size: -
D: TRBD2
J: TRBJ2-2
V: TRBV27

CDR3: CASSQDIRQGDTGELFF
DNA: TGTGCCAGCAGCCAAGATATCCGACAGGGAGACACCGGGGAGCTGTTTTTT
size: -
D: TRBD1
J: TRBJ2-2
V: TRBV3-1/TRBV3-2

CDR3: CAISGTGGSSGYTF
DNA: TGTGCCATCTCGGGGACAGGGGGCTCGTCTGGCTACACCTTC
size: -
D: TRBD1
J: TRBJ1-2
V: TRBV25-1

CDR3: CASSFSMGGNEQFF
DNA: TGTGCCAGCAGCTTCAGTATGGGAGGGAATGAGCAGTTCTTC
size: -
D: TRBD2
J: TRBJ2-1
V: TRBV7-7